A selection of T cell receptor beta chains follows, all from one sample in a study of T cells in Graves' hyperthyroidism and ophthalmopathy. TCRdb ran MiXCR on the multiplex PCR reads and lists one entry per CDR3 protein. Of 400,000 to 550,000 distinct CDR3 sequences in the sample, around 14% were seen once. The sequenced material came from blood. All receptors come from a woman aged 18-29 years with Graves' hyperthyroidism. Both conserved end residues are part of each CDR3. D genes are given only for firm matches. Size values are once, few and many counts, or a class for expanded clones, and some rows have none.

J gene: TRBJ2-7
V gene: TRBV5-4
D gene: TRBD1
clone size: many
CDR3 protein: CASSLDRGPYEQYF
CDR3 DNA: TGTGCCAGCAGCTTGGACAGGGGCCCCTACGAGCAGTACTTC

J gene: TRBJ1-3
V gene: TRBV9
D gene: -
clone size: once
CDR3 protein: CASSVEDLPSGNTIYF
CDR3 DNA: TGTGCCAGCAGCGTAGAGGACCTTCCCTCTGGAAACACCATATATTTT

J gene: TRBJ2-7
V gene: TRBV6-1
D gene: -
clone size: many
CDR3 protein: CASSEDGVHEQYF
CDR3 DNA: TGTGCCAGCAGTGAAGATGGGGTCCACGAGCAGTACTTC

J gene: TRBJ2-2
V gene: TRBV5-1
D gene: -
clone size: many
CDR3 protein: CASSLMENTGELFF
CDR3 DNA: TGCGCCAGCAGCTTGATGGAGAACACCGGGGAGCTGTTTTTT

J gene: TRBJ2-7
V gene: TRBV20-1
D gene: -
clone size: many
CDR3 protein: CSARYRRSSYEQYF
CDR3 DNA: TGCAGTGCTAGATACAGGCGATCCTCCTACGAGCAGTACTTC

J gene: TRBJ1-3
V gene: TRBV4-1
D gene: -
clone size: few
CDR3 protein: CASSQEDYSGNTIYF
CDR3 DNA: TGCGCCAGCAGCCAAGAAGATTACTCTGGAAACACCATATATTTT

J gene: TRBJ2-1
V gene: TRBV3-1
D gene: -
clone size: many
CDR3 protein: CASSQEDWEQFF
CDR3 DNA: TGTGCCAGCAGCCAAGAGGACTGGGAGCAGTTCTTC

J gene: TRBJ2-1
V gene: TRBV27
D gene: TRBD2
clone size: many
CDR3 protein: CASSLWGLAVGNEQFF
CDR3 DNA: TGTGCCAGCAGTTTATGGGGACTAGCAGTGGGGAATGAGCAGTTCTTC

J gene: TRBJ2-6
V gene: TRBV24-1
D gene: -
clone size: -
CDR3 protein: CATSDQGSSSGANVLTF
CDR3 DNA: TGTGCCACCAGTGACCAGGGGAGCTCCTCTGGGGCCAACGTCCTGACTTTC

J gene: TRBJ2-1
V gene: TRBV5-8
D gene: -
clone size: few
CDR3 protein: CASSGTLPSYNEQFF
CDR3 DNA: TGTGCCAGCAGCGGAACCTTACCCTCCTACAATGAGCAGTTCTTC

J gene: TRBJ2-5
V gene: TRBV5-1
D gene: -
clone size: many
CDR3 protein: CASSLGPERLQETQYF
CDR3 DNA: TGCGCCAGCAGCTTGGGCCCCGAGCGCCTCCAAGAGACCCAGTACTTC

J gene: TRBJ2-1
V gene: TRBV6-1
D gene: TRBD2
clone size: few
CDR3 protein: CASRGLAGGENEQFF
CDR3 DNA: TGTGCCAGCAGGGGACTAGCGGGAGGTGAGAATGAGCAGTTCTTC

J gene: TRBJ2-1
V gene: TRBV10-1
D gene: -
clone size: many
CDR3 protein: CASSGLMSEQFF
CDR3 DNA: TGCGCCAGCAGTGGGTTGATGAGTGAGCAGTTCTTC

J gene: TRBJ2-5
V gene: TRBV3-1
D gene: TRBD2
clone size: many
CDR3 protein: CASSAPMGGEYF
CDR3 DNA: TGTGCCAGCAGCGCCCCAATGGGGGGGGAGTACTTC

J gene: TRBJ2-1
V gene: TRBV25-1
D gene: TRBD1
clone size: many
CDR3 protein: CASRGDSSYNEQFF
CDR3 DNA: TGTGCCAGCAGGGGGGACAGCTCCTACAATGAGCAGTTCTTC

J gene: TRBJ2-1
V gene: TRBV6-1
D gene: -
clone size: many
CDR3 protein: CASSSARDNEQFF
CDR3 DNA: TGTGCCAGCAGTTCCGCTAGGGACAATGAGCAGTTCTTC

J gene: TRBJ2-3
V gene: TRBV3-1
D gene: -
clone size: many
CDR3 protein: CASSQDRPRADTQYF
CDR3 DNA: TGTGCCAGCAGCCAAGACCGTCCCAGGGCAGATACGCAGTATTTT

J gene: TRBJ2-3
V gene: TRBV12-3/TRBV12-4
D gene: -
clone size: many
CDR3 protein: CASSRQYTDTQYF
CDR3 DNA: TGTGCCAGCAGTCGACAATACACAGATACGCAGTATTTT

J gene: TRBJ1-1
V gene: TRBV28
D gene: -
clone size: many
CDR3 protein: CASSLSGGLGTEAFF
CDR3 DNA: TGTGCCAGCAGTTTATCCGGGGGGCTCGGGACTGAAGCTTTCTTT

J gene: TRBJ2-5
V gene: TRBV13
D gene: -
clone size: few
CDR3 protein: CASSFRPDREETQYF
CDR3 DNA: TGTGCCAGCAGCTTTAGGCCTGACAGAGAAGAGACCCAGTACTTC

J gene: TRBJ1-5
V gene: TRBV30
D gene: TRBD1
clone size: many
CDR3 protein: CAWRAGGSYSNQPQHF
CDR3 DNA: TGTGCCTGGAGAGCAGGGGGCAGTTATAGCAATCAGCCCCAGCATTTT

J gene: TRBJ2-1
V gene: TRBV5-1
D gene: TRBD2
clone size: many
CDR3 protein: CASSLFTSGRADEQFF
CDR3 DNA: TGCGCCAGCAGCCTGTTTACAAGCGGGAGGGCCGATGAGCAGTTCTTC

J gene: TRBJ2-5
V gene: TRBV5-1
D gene: TRBD2
clone size: few
CDR3 protein: CASSFGGRGETQYF
CDR3 DNA: TGCGCCAGCAGCTTTGGCGGGAGAGGAGAGACCCAGTACTTC

J gene: TRBJ2-2
V gene: TRBV30
D gene: -
clone size: many
CDR3 protein: CAWSVLGTGELFF
CDR3 DNA: TGTGCCTGGAGTGTACTTGGGACCGGGGAGCTGTTTTTT

J gene: TRBJ1-5
V gene: TRBV19
D gene: -
clone size: -
CDR3 protein: CASTRTGLSQPQHF
CDR3 DNA: TGTGCCAGTACCCGAACAGGGTTGAGTCAGCCCCAGCATTTT

J gene: TRBJ2-1
V gene: TRBV20-1
D gene: -
clone size: many
CDR3 protein: CSARWRSLGNEQFF
CDR3 DNA: TGCAGTGCTAGATGGAGAAGTTTGGGCAATGAGCAGTTCTTC

J gene: TRBJ2-7
V gene: TRBV5-1
D gene: -
clone size: few
CDR3 protein: CASSFEGGEQYF
CDR3 DNA: TGCGCCAGCAGCTTTGAGGGGGGTGAGCAGTACTTC

J gene: TRBJ2-2
V gene: TRBV11-2
D gene: -
clone size: many
CDR3 protein: CASNPGLQWTGELFF
CDR3 DNA: TGTGCCAGCAACCCCGGACTCCAGTGGACCGGGGAGCTGTTTTTT

J gene: TRBJ2-1
V gene: TRBV6-5
D gene: TRBD2
clone size: many
CDR3 protein: CASSYSGLAGIYNEQFF
CDR3 DNA: TGTGCCAGCAGTTACTCGGGACTAGCGGGAATCTACAATGAGCAGTTCTTC

J gene: TRBJ1-2
V gene: TRBV20-1
D gene: TRBD1
clone size: many
CDR3 protein: CSARRQGSDYGYTF
CDR3 DNA: TGCAGTGCTAGAAGACAGGGAAGCGACTATGGCTACACCTTC

J gene: TRBJ1-2
V gene: TRBV6-1
D gene: TRBD1
clone size: many
CDR3 protein: CATYEDRDYGYTF
CDR3 DNA: TGTGCCACCTATGAAGACAGGGACTATGGCTACACCTTC

J gene: TRBJ2-5
V gene: TRBV19
D gene: -
clone size: many
CDR3 protein: CASTDHSGPGETQYF
CDR3 DNA: TGTGCCAGTACCGATCACTCCGGGCCCGGGGAGACCCAGTACTTC

J gene: TRBJ2-1
V gene: TRBV2
D gene: -
clone size: many
CDR3 protein: CANRDDSYNEQFF
CDR3 DNA: TGTGCCAACCGGGACGACTCCTACAATGAGCAGTTCTTC

J gene: TRBJ1-1
V gene: TRBV6-9
D gene: -
clone size: -
CDR3 protein: CASSPRRNMNTEAFF
CDR3 DNA: TGTGCCAGCAGTCCGAGAAGAAACATGAACACTGAAGCTTTCTTT

J gene: TRBJ1-1
V gene: TRBV20-1
D gene: -
clone size: few
CDR3 protein: CSPWRQNTEAFF
CDR3 DNA: TGCAGTCCGTGGCGGCAAAACACTGAAGCTTTCTTT

J gene: TRBJ1-3
V gene: TRBV3-1
D gene: TRBD1
clone size: many
CDR3 protein: CASSLYGADRGNTIYF
CDR3 DNA: TGTGCCAGCAGCCTTTACGGGGCGGACAGGGGAAACACCATATATTTT

J gene: TRBJ1-1
V gene: TRBV19
D gene: -
clone size: few
CDR3 protein: CASSIGPEAEAFF
CDR3 DNA: TGTGCCAGTAGTATTGGGCCGGAGGCGGAAGCTTTCTTT

J gene: TRBJ2-5
V gene: TRBV6-5
D gene: -
clone size: many
CDR3 protein: CASSYSGRPQETQYF
CDR3 DNA: TGTGCCAGCAGTTACTCGGGACGTCCCCAAGAGACCCAGTACTTC

J gene: TRBJ1-1
V gene: TRBV29-1
D gene: -
clone size: few
CDR3 protein: CSGQKSNTEAFF
CDR3 DNA: TGCAGCGGACAGAAATCGAACACTGAAGCTTTCTTT

J gene: TRBJ1-1
V gene: TRBV12-3/TRBV12-4
D gene: -
clone size: many
CDR3 protein: CASSFKVPTEAFF
CDR3 DNA: TGTGCCAGCAGTTTCAAGGTTCCCACTGAAGCTTTCTTT

J gene: TRBJ2-1
V gene: TRBV5-1
D gene: TRBD2
clone size: -
CDR3 protein: CASSLAPSGSYNEQFF
CDR3 DNA: TGCGCCAGCAGCTTGGCCCCTAGCGGTTCCTACAATGAGCAGTTCTTC

J gene: TRBJ1-2
V gene: TRBV18
D gene: -
clone size: many
CDR3 protein: CASSRRRGSDYGYTF
CDR3 DNA: TGTGCCAGCTCAAGACGGAGGGGATCGGACTATGGCTACACCTTC

J gene: TRBJ1-2
V gene: TRBV27
D gene: -
clone size: many
CDR3 protein: CASSWRGPALNGYTF
CDR3 DNA: TGTGCCAGCAGTTGGCGGGGACCGGCGCTCAATGGCTACACCTTC

J gene: TRBJ2-1
V gene: TRBV12-3/TRBV12-4
D gene: -
clone size: many
CDR3 protein: CASSPRPSWDNEQFF
CDR3 DNA: TGTGCCAGCAGTCCCCGACCCTCGTGGGACAATGAGCAGTTCTTC

J gene: TRBJ2-1
V gene: TRBV18
D gene: -
clone size: many
CDR3 protein: CASSFGTRDEQFF
CDR3 DNA: TGTGCCAGCTCATTCGGGACGCGGGATGAGCAGTTCTTC

J gene: TRBJ2-1
V gene: TRBV6-6
D gene: -
clone size: many
CDR3 protein: CASSYSGGVEQFF
CDR3 DNA: TGTGCCAGCAGTTACTCGGGGGGCGTTGAGCAGTTCTTC

J gene: TRBJ1-5
V gene: TRBV12-3/TRBV12-4
D gene: -
clone size: many
CDR3 protein: CASSLRQGAVYSNQPQHF
CDR3 DNA: TGTGCCAGCAGTTTGAGGCAGGGAGCCGTGTATAGCAATCAGCCCCAGCATTTT

J gene: TRBJ1-1
V gene: TRBV20-1
D gene: -
clone size: few
CDR3 protein: CSARDPRQMNTEAFF
CDR3 DNA: TGCAGTGCTAGAGATCCGAGACAGATGAACACTGAAGCTTTCTTT

J gene: TRBJ2-1
V gene: TRBV10-3
D gene: TRBD2
clone size: many
CDR3 protein: CAISGPRASGTHNEQFF
CDR3 DNA: TGTGCCATCAGTGGACCACGGGCTAGCGGGACCCACAATGAGCAGTTCTTC

J gene: TRBJ2-6
V gene: TRBV4-1
D gene: -
clone size: -
CDR3 protein: CASSHLDRISGANVLTF
CDR3 DNA: TGCGCCAGCAGCCATCTGGACCGCATATCTGGGGCCAACGTCCTGACTTTC

J gene: TRBJ1-6
V gene: TRBV18
D gene: -
clone size: -
CDR3 protein: CASSTDSFGSPLHF
CDR3 DNA: TGTGCCAGCTCAACGGACAGTTTTGGTTCACCCCTCCACTTT

J gene: TRBJ2-3
V gene: TRBV5-1
D gene: -
clone size: -
CDR3 protein: CASSGFGTDTQYF
CDR3 DNA: TGCGCCAGCAGCGGGTTTGGCACAGATACGCAGTATTTT